Below, 14 T cell receptor beta chains from the same sample are listed, as sequenced in a study of T-cell reconstitution after alpha-beta-depleted transplantation in children listed by TCRdb under 2016. The method was PCR. Instrument on record: Illumina HiSeq 2500. Molecular barcoding was employed in the preparation of TCR libraries, with unique molecular identifiers being used to normalize TCRbeta repertoire quantification. TCRdb trimmed public reads at Q25 via fastp, called clones via MiXCR and kept in-frame beta chains. Every distinct CDR3 protein forms one entry, paired with its most common genes and DNA. Counted in this sample were roughly 200,000 distinct CDR3 sequences; roughly 14% of them appeared once. The ten largest clones add up to around 13% of the sample. The starting material was PBMCs from the stem cell graft donor, obtained from the stem cell graft. These TCRs come from a human donor who donated a stem cell graft to a child with acute lymphoblastic leukemia.

The CDR3 here is CASSLGTSGSTGELFF. In nucleotides, the CDR3 is TGTGCCAGCAGCTTAGGGACTAGCGGGAGTACCGGGGAGCTGTTTTTT. This chain uses TRBV11-2 with TRBJ2-2; TRBD2 matches at 13 bases. The V gene's germline CDR1 is SGHAT and CDR2 FQNNGV. With 1 base clipped from V and 5 bases from J, the junction kept 1 base outside the gene matches. The CDR3 runs 16 residues.

Details on this clonotype: This may be a read error: a much more frequent sequence differs by one nucleotide. This chain joins TRBV5-1 and TRBJ2-7; D is uncertain. CDR1 and CDR2 from the germline V gene are SGHRS and YFSETQ. This CDR3 region has 14 residues. For the CDR3, the DNA is TGCGCCGGCAGCCTGAGCGCAGGAGACTACGAGCAGTACTTC. Its protein is CAGSLSAGDYEQYF.

This clonotype was found many times. The germline gene is not matched at one end of the junction; a read error may be the cause. The J gene is TRBJ1-1, the V gene TRBV5-1; no reliable D call. The CDR3 covers 15 residues. The germline CDR1 and CDR2 sequences are SGHRS and YFSETQ. CDR3 protein: CASGFSTEGGTEAFF. The CDR3 DNA is TGCGCCAGCGGCTTCTCGACGGAGGGTGGTACTGAAGCTTTCTTT.

This clonotype has a count of ten or more. The chain links TRBV20-1 to TRBJ2-1; no firm D call. Germline V gene sequence: CDR1 DFQATT, CDR2 SNEGSKA (reference sequence). This CDR3 comprises 11 residues. V lost 4 bases, J lost 6 bases, and 7 bases lay in between. As DNA, the CDR3 is TGCAGTGCTATCCGGGTCAATGAGCAGTTCTTC. Translated: CSAIRVNEQFF.

The CDR3 coding sequence is TGTGCCAGCAGTTTATTGGTGGTGGCAACCACCGGGGAGCTGTTTTTT. As protein: CASSLLVVATTGELFF. The chain joins TRBV27 to TRBJ2-2; D remains unclear. Deletions cut 1 base from V and 4 bases from J, with 13 bases between. Germline V gives CDR1 MNHEY, CDR2 SMNVEV (reference sequence). This CDR3 spans 16 amino acids.

This clonotype was observed at least ten times. This sequence joins TRBV5-1 and TRBJ1-4; TRBD1 matches 8 bases. The germline V gene encodes CDR1 SGHRS and CDR2 YFSETQ. V shed 4 bases, J shed 0 bases, and the junction held 8 bases outside the gene matches. The length of the CDR3 is 17 residues. This chain's CDR3 is CASSKRQGSATNEKLFF. The CDR3 DNA reads TGCGCCAGCAGCAAGAGACAGGGGAGTGCAACTAATGAAAAACTGTTTTTT.

This clonotype was seen at least ten times. This sequence joins TRBV29-1 and TRBJ2-2; D unresolved. Germline assignment: CDR1 SQVTM and CDR2 ANQGSEA. V lost 2 bases and J lost 5, with 0 bases in between. The CDR3 runs 10 residues. Here the CDR3 reads CSVETGELFF. The CDR3 coding sequence is TGCAGCGTTGAAACCGGGGAGCTGTTTTTT.

This clonotype was observed many times. The V call is TRBV5-1, the J call TRBJ1-1; D uncertain. CDR3 length: 13 amino acids. Per the germline V gene, CDR1 is SGHRS and CDR2 is YFSETQ. Between the trimmed V and J ends, which lost 2 bases and 6 bases, there was a span of 11 bases. The CDR3 DNA reads TGCGCCAGCAGCTTCGGGTTGGAAGCTGAAGCTTTCTTT. Its protein product is CASSFGLEAEAFF.

In its sample, this clonotype was seen many times. The V gene is TRBV5-1, the J gene TRBJ1-4; D is ambiguous. Trimming took 3 bases from V and 0 from J, leaving 9 bases between them. The CDR3 length is 15 residues. CDR1 SGHRS and CDR2 YFSETQ come from the germline V gene. The CDR3: CASSWATPTNEKLFF. CDR3 nucleotide sequence: TGCGCCAGCAGCTGGGCGACACCAACTAATGAAAAACTGTTTTTT. Drawing the rest from reference TRBV5-1 and TRBJ1-4, the complete variable domain is KAGVTQTPRYLIKTRGQQVTLSCSPISGHRSVSWYQQTPGQGLQFLFEYFSETQRNKGNFPGRFSGRQFSNSRSEMNVSTLELGDSALYLCASSWATPTNEKLFFGSGTQLSVL.

The chain carries TRBV5-7 and TRBJ2-7; tentative D call: TRBD2 (5 bases). TRBV5-7 is an ORF for which the function is uncertain. The length of the CDR3 is 14 residues. Deletions cut 2 bases from V and 6 bases from J, with 15 bases between. In DNA form, the CDR3 reads TGTGCCAGCAGCTTAAAGAGGGAAGAAGGCGAGCAGTACTTC. Protein sequence: CASSLKREEGEQYF.

This clonotype has only a few counts. One end of the junction varies from germline; a read error may be responsible. The chain uses TRBV12-3 or TRBV12-4 and TRBJ2-4; D is uncertain. CDR3 size: 16 residues. The CDR3 DNA is TGTGCCAGCAGTTTGGCGGCCCGATTAGCCAAAAACAGTCAGTACTTC. Translated, it gives CASSLAARLAKNSQYF.

This clonotype was counted only a few times. V usage is TRBV6-5 and J usage is TRBJ2-7, with 7 bases identical to TRBD2. The CDR3 runs 16 residues. Germline CDR1 and CDR2: MNHEY and SVGAGI. V was clipped by 1 base and J by 2 bases; unmatched bases: 8. The DNA of the CDR3 is TGTGCCAGCAGTTACTTCGCTAGCGGTCCCACCTACGAGCAGTACTTC. This sequence encodes CASSYFASGPTYEQYF.

Notes on this clonotype: A much larger clone differs by one base, so this may be a read error. The J gene is TRBJ1-3, the V gene TRBV3-1; TRBD1 is a possible D gene (6 bases). V was pared by 3 bases and J by 5 bases, with 17 bases between. Germline CDR1 is LGHDT and CDR2 is YNNKEL (reference sequence). The CDR3 spans 16 residues. As DNA, the CDR3 is TGTGCCAGCAGCCAGGATACAGGGCTACTCCGAAACACCATATATTTT. Protein: CASSQDTGLLRNTIYF.

This clonotype was found many times. The chain links TRBV10-3 to TRBJ1-2; D unresolved. The V gene's germline CDR1 is ENHRY and CDR2 SYGVKD. The CDR3 covers 14 residues. The V and J ends lost 0 bases and 6 bases respectively, with 11 bases between them. CDR3 nucleotides: TGTGCCATCAGTGAGTCGAGTAGTCCCAATGGCTACACCTTC. Protein: CAISESSSPNGYTF.